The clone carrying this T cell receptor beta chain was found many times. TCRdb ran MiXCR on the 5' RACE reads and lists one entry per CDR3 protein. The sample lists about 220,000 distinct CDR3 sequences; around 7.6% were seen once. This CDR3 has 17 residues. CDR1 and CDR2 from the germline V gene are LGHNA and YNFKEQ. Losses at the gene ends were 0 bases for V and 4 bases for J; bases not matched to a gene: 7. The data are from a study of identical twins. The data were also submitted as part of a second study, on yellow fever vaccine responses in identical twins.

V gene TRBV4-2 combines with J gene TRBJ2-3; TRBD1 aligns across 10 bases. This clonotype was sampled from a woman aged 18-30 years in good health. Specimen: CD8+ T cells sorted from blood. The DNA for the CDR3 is TGTGCCAGCAGCCAAGATCGCGGACAGGGGGTGGCAGATACGCAGTATTTT. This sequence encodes CASSQDRGQGVADTQYF.